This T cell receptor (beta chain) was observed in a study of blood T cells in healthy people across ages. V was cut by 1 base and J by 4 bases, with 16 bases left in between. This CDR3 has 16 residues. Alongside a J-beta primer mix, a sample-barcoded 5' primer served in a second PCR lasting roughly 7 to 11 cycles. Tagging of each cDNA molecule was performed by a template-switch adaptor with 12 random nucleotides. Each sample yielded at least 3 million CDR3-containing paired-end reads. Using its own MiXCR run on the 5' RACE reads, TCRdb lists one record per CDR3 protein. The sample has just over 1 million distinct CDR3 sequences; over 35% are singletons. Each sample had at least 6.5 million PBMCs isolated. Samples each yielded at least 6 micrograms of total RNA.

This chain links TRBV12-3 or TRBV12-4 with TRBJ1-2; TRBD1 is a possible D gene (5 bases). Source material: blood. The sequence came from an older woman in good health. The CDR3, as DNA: TGTGCCAGCAGTTTAGGGGGACCTAGGGCGGGCTATGGCTACACCTTC. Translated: CASSLGGPRAGYGYTF.